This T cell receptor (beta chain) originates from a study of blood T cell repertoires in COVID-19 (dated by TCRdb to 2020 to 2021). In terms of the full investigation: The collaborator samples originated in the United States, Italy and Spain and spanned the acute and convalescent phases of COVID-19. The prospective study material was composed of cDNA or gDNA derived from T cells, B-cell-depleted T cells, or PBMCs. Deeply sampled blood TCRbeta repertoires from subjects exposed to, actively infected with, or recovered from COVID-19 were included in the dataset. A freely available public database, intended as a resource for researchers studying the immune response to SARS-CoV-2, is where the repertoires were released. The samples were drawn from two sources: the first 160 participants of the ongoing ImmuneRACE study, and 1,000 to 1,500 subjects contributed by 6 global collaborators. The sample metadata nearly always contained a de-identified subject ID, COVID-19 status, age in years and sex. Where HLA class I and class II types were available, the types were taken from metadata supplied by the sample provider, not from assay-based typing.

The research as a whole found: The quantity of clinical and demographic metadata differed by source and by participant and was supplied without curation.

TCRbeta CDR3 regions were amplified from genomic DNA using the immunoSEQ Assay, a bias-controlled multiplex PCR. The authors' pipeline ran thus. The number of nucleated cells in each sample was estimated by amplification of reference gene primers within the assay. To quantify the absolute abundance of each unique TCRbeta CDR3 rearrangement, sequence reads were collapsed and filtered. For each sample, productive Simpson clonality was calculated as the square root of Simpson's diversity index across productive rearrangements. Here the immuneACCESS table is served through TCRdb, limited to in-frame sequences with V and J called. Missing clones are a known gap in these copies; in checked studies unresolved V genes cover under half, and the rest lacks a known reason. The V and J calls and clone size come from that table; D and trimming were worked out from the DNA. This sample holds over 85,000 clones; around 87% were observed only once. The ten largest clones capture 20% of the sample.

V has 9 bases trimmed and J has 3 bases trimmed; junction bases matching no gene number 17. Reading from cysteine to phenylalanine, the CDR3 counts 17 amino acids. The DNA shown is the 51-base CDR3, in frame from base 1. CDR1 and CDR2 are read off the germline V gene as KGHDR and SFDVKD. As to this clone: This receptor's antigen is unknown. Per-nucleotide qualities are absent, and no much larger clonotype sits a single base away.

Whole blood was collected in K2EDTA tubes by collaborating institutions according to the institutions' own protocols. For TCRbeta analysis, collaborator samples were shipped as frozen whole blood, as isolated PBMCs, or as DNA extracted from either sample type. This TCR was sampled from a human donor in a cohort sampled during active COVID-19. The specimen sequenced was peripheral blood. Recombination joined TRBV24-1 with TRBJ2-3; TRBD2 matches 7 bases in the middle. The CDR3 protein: CATRASGDPGRTDTQYF. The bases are TGTGCCACCCGGGCTAGCGGTGATCCTGGACGGACAGATACGCAGTATTTT.